This TCR beta chain was sequenced in a study of cytomegalovirus exposure and HLA in healthy donors (dated by TCRdb to about 2017). Looking at the study overall: An earlier analysis of some 550 of the donors reported 250 to 300 Gb of sequence data and 117 million unique TCR beta sequences from some 180 million T cells. An early release covering roughly 600 HLA-typed donors comprised approximately 300 gigabases of sequencing data and tens of millions of unique TCR sequences. Of the 350 to 400 genotyped donors, around 81% fell in the genetic ancestry cluster associated with self-reported Caucasian donors. The study aimed to test whether signatures of past pathogen exposure could be identified by cataloging public T cell receptors. The study used immunosequencing to profile the T cell repertoires of more than 650 subjects and linked those repertoires to cytomegalovirus serostatus. Besides the first cohort of roughly 640 subjects, a separate validation cohort made up of 120 different subjects was used. To predict cytomegalovirus infection status, the study brought together high-throughput TCR immunosequencing, statistical association of individual TCRs with disease status, and machine learning. A later analysis re-analyzed previously published TCR beta repertoires from hundreds of donors and added high-resolution HLA genotyping to study TCR occurrence patterns. Rather than drawing on any new phenotypic data, the later analysis identified candidate immune exposures from TCR beta sequences and the way those sequences occurred across donors. To decide whether each TCR beta V gene segment behaved as functional or pseudogenic, an earlier analysis of some 570 of the donors relied on high-throughput TCR beta sequencing. Donor age, sex, ethnicity and CMV serostatus were collected together with the repertoire data. A later genetic analysis used genome-wide SNP genotypes for about 60% of the roughly 700 donors, treating that subset as a discovery cohort. All discovery cohort repertoires had been generated using a single sequencing platform. Class I and class II HLA loci were covered by the typing at four-digit resolution. Typing coverage varied by locus: 629-630 donors for A, B, C, DRB1 and DQB1; approximately 520 for DQA1; over 600 for DPA1; around 450 for DPB1. Because of strong linkage in the cohort, roughly five DR-DQ haplotypes were treated as single units for association and clustering. Among 350 to 400 genotyped donors of the cohort, an average of about 240,000 unique TCR beta nucleotide sequences were sequenced per donor, 15% to 20% of them non-productive. Here is what the overall study found, with its caveats: A total of 150 to 200 TCR beta chains were listed by the study as associated with cytomegalovirus. Immune exposure information for the cohort was limited to CMV serostatus. Broadly in line with IMGT annotations, most TCR beta V segments showed up in productive rearrangements about 87% or about 30% of the time in an earlier analysis of about 500 of the donors. According to a later analysis, TCR association rates differed among HLA loci, with DRB1 alleles showing the most associated TCRs and HLA-C alleles showing the fewest. Most TCR sequences were observed very rarely across donors, whereas some public TCRs were present in many individuals. HLA typing was unavailable for some donors at each locus, so association tests used only the typed subset. A cluster of highly shared sequence variants was judged likely to represent a technical artifact of the sequencing pipeline. Roughly uniform sequencing depth across donors was assumed in presence/absence analyses, although this assumption may not hold. The authors suggested that the approach could potentially be generalized to other disease states and immunological phenotypes. A later genetic analysis associated a missense DCLRE1C variant with V-gene and J-gene trimming of TCR beta chains, and an independent cohort replicated the association. Only TCR beta chains were sequenced in this cohort, and the absence of alpha or paired-chain data limited detectable features. A later genetic analysis reported fewer N-insertions in productive TCRs among donors in an Asian-associated ancestry cluster than the roughly 700-donor mean. Cytomegalovirus status was reported to be diagnosed by the classifier with high specificity and sensitivity in both the original and validation cohorts. A further reported finding was that TCR beta sequences accurately predicted the HLA-A and HLA-B alleles for most subjects in the first cohort. When HLA alleles, especially DR and DQ, strongly co-occurred, TCR associations were difficult to assign to individual alleles. According to a later analysis, parvovirus B19, influenza, CMV and Epstein-Barr virus appeared linked to several top co-occurrence clusters. Linkage disequilibrium might explain the correlated functional status among segregating V segments, but an unknown experimental factor could not be ruled out. Because the 87-base-pair reads could not distinguish some IMGT-functional V segments, including TRBV6-2 and TRBV6-3, those segments were excluded. The earlier analysis of about 600 of the donors excluded approximately 17 rarely observed V segments, including chromosome 9 orphons, because counts were too low. A few of the identified cytomegalovirus-associated TCR beta chains were confirmed in vitro to be specific for cytomegalovirus antigens. A later analysis associated roughly 17,000 TCR beta sequences with specific HLA alleles at a false discovery rate of 0.05. Compared with equally common non-associated chains, HLA-associated TCR beta chains in a later analysis were more clonally expanded and had lower generation probabilities. According to a later analysis, most CMV-associated TCR beta chains appeared to be HLA-restricted, and the HLA associations seemed to be driven largely by CMV exposure.

The cohort was made up of about 670 healthy bone marrow donors. All cohort members were sampled while nominally healthy, although unrecorded immune exposures were likely present. The donor was CMV seronegative and was included in the group of a few hundred seronegative cohort members. Each donor provided a peripheral blood sample, and peripheral blood mononuclear cells were used for TCR beta sequencing. The Qiagen DNeasy Blood Extraction Kit was used to extract genomic DNA from the blood cell samples. Receptors were amplified or captured by the immunoSEQ multiplex PCR assay. For the multiplex PCR, a mixture combining 60 forward primers for TCR Vbeta segments and 13 reverse primers for TCR Jbeta segments was used. Amplification of the CDR3 region of rearranged TCR beta genes was performed with a multiplex PCR assay on genomic DNA. The Illumina HiSeq System was used to sequence the amplified TCR beta libraries as 87-base-pair reads. The authors processed their data as follows. Across the 500 to 850 repertoires, a later analysis counted about 81 million unique TCR beta chains, some 11 million of which were shared by at least two donors. A nearest-neighbor algorithm error-corrected the raw reads and collapsed the reads into unique sequences, merging closely related sequences to remove PCR and sequencing errors. Alignment of CDR3 sequences to IMGT reference sequences was used to assign V, D and J gene segments. Each retained sequence needed at least a six-nucleotide match to both a V gene segment and a J gene segment. A rearrangement was called productive if the CDR3 had no stop codons and remained in frame with V and J, and every other rearrangement was called non-productive. Following IMGT convention, CDR3 was defined as the stretch from the second conserved V-encoded cysteine up to the conserved J-encoded phenylalanine. Sequences without an unambiguous match to a single V gene segment were excluded from the earlier analysis of about 600 of the donors. An earlier analysis of about 590 of the donors classified V segments as functional when productive rearrangements were above 56.7% and as segregating when the standard deviation between donors was above 5%. A statistical classification framework was built for diagnosing cytomegalovirus status from the catalog of TCR beta chain sequences. In a later analysis, TCR nucleotide sequences were compared against IMGT/GENE-DB human TR gene sequences so that V and J genes could be assigned. The TCRdist pipeline was used in a later analysis to assign CDR3 sequences and most-parsimonious VDJ recombination scenarios. In a later analysis, each TCR beta chain was defined by its CDR3 amino acid sequence together with its V-gene family, and reads without a unique V-gene family were excluded. In a later analysis, 500 to 700 highly shared, low-generation-probability nucleotide sequences were removed to address suspected cross-contamination and a sequencing artifact. In a later analysis, a clonal expansion index was calculated for each public chain from normalized within-repertoire ranks of inferred template counts. In a later analysis, generation probabilities were computed with a VDJ recombination model fitted to out-of-frame rearrangements, and the resulting probabilities were checked against IGoR. Hypergeometric tests were used in a later analysis to score TCR-TCR, TCR-HLA and TCR-CMV co-occurrence, with a repertoire-size bias correction applied to the TCR pairs. False discovery rates were estimated in a later analysis by permuting HLA or CMV assignments 20 times. In a later analysis, co-occurring TCRs were grouped using DBSCAN, with TCRdist sequence similarity added in when clustering inside HLA-allele-positive subsets. Repertoires with fewer than 30,000 or more than 120,000 public chains were left out of co-occurrence clustering, as were about 5 repertoires with anomalous nucleotide sharing. The immuneACCESS repertoire file appears here via TCRdb, limited to in-frame rearrangements. These files lack a portion of the clones; in checked studies, under half of the deficit traces to unresolved V genes, and the cause of the others is not known. The D gene and trimming were derived from the DNA, and the V and J assignments and clone size from that table. The sample's table lists a count of 50,000 to 70,000 clones. The biggest ten clones account for less than 4.5% of the sample.

Per the germline V gene, SGHRS is the CDR1 and YFSETQ is the CDR2. Including the terminal cysteine and phenylalanine, the CDR3 comprises 12 residues. CDR3 DNA is the only sequence kept; it has 36 bases, read in frame from the first base. The V end loses 6 bases and the J end loses 9 bases, and a stretch of 13 bases separates them. With respect to this clone: No cognate antigen has been identified for it.

The V and J genes are TRBV5-1 and TRBJ2-1; no D gene is confidently identified. Sequencing input: PBMCs. This TCR was sampled from a woman between 18 and 29 years old in good health and CMV-seronegative. The CDR3 amino acid sequence is: CASNPSSGEQFF. The DNA is as follows: TGCGCCAGCAATCCCAGTTCTGGTGAGCAGTTCTTC.